Presented here are 30 T cell receptor beta chains from one specimen sequenced in a study of early T cells in non-severe SARS-CoV-2 infection. TCRdb reprocessed the 5' RACE reads via MiXCR and lists one record per CDR3 protein. The sample comprises tens of thousands of distinct CDR3 sequences, less than 7% of which are singletons, and 9.5% to 15% rests with the top ten. The material sequenced was whole blood. These receptors originate from an adult who was a healthcare worker with PCR-confirmed SARS-CoV-2 infection or an uninfected control (not recorded which).

V usage is TRBV7-2 and J usage is TRBJ1-6; D ambiguous. Germline V gene sequence: CDR1 SGHTA, CDR2 FQGNSA. Trimming took off 3 bases at V and 6 bases at J, with 15 bases between the two ends. This CDR3 has 16 residues. The CDR3 loop reads CASSFGGSKGNSPLHF. The CDR3 region has the DNA TGTGCCAGCAGCTTTGGCGGGAGTAAGGGTAATTCACCCCTCCACTTT.

Ten or more counts support this clonotype. The CDR3 is CAWKKGADTEAFF. The CDR3 DNA follows: TGTGCCTGGAAGAAGGGGGCAGACACTGAAGCTTTCTTT. The chain has TRBV30 and TRBJ1-1; 7 nucleotides match TRBD1. This CDR3 is built from 13 residues. With V trimmed by 4 bases and J by 3 bases, 5 bases remained unmatched. The germline CDR1 and CDR2 sequences are GTSNPN and SVGIG (reference sequence).

This clonotype was seen ten or more times. V and J are TRBV3-1 and TRBJ2-7; D is unresolved. Germline V gene lookup returns CDR1 LGHDT and CDR2 YNNKEL (reference sequence). This CDR3 is built from 11 residues. V was clipped by 0 bases and J by 4 bases, with 1 base between them. The CDR3 sequence is CASSQDYEQYF. Here the CDR3 DNA reads TGTGCCAGCAGCCAAGATTACGAGCAGTACTTC.

This clonotype was observed a few times. CDR3 sequence: CASSQGTGGETEAFF. CDR3 DNA: TGCGCCAGCAGCCAAGGGACGGGTGGGGAAACTGAAGCTTTCTTT. This rearrangement joins TRBV4-1 to TRBJ1-1; D is undetermined. Trimming cost V 1 base and J 5 bases, with 14 bases left between them. The length of the CDR3 is 15 residues. The germline V gene has CDR1 MGHRA and CDR2 YSYEKL.

This clonotype was recorded at least ten times. The chain employs TRBV19 and TRBJ1-4; no clear D. V dropped 9 bases and J dropped 1 base, with 12 bases sitting between them. This CDR3 region has 14 residues. Germline V gene data show CDR1 as LNHDA and CDR2 as SQIVND (reference sequence). CDR3 protein: CASRYRVTNEKLFF. CDR3 sequence (DNA): TGTGCCAGCAGATACAGAGTAACTAATGAAAAACTGTTTTTT.

This clonotype was detected a few times. The rearrangement links TRBV15 to TRBJ2-3; D remains unclear. V lost 0 bases, J lost 3 bases, and 16 bases lay in between. Germline loops: CDR1 LNHNV, CDR2 YYDKDF (reference sequence). The CDR3 has 17 residues. CDR3 sequence reads: CATSRDLGGFGTDTQYF. CDR3 coding DNA: TGTGCCACCAGCAGAGATCTTGGCGGTTTTGGTACAGATACGCAGTATTTT.

This clonotype has a count of ten or more. The gene calls are TRBV20-1 and TRBJ2-7; D may be TRBD1 (5 bases). The CDR3 length is 14 residues. The germline gives CDR1 DFQATT, CDR2 SNEGSKA (reference sequence). V dropped 3 bases and J dropped 2 bases, with 14 bases sitting between them. The CDR3 reads CSASPQGGAYEQYF. The CDR3 nucleotides read TGCAGTGCTAGCCCCCAGGGTGGTGCCTACGAGCAGTACTTC.

This chain uses TRBV7-9 with TRBJ2-7; possibly TRBD2 for D (6 bases). CDR1 and CDR2 from the germline V gene are SEHNR and FQNEAQ (reference sequence). Between the trimmed V and J ends, which lost 4 bases and 0 bases, there was a span of 16 bases. This CDR3 has 16 amino acids. CDR3 in amino acids: CASSWSGATPSYEQYF. The CDR3, as DNA: TGTGCCAGCAGCTGGTCGGGAGCCACCCCCTCCTACGAGCAGTACTTC.

This clonotype showed up many times. The CDR3 loop reads CASTLQGSPSYSPLHF. The CDR3 DNA sequence: TGTGCCAGCACCCTACAGGGAAGTCCCTCTTATTCACCCCTCCACTTT. The V gene is TRBV6-1, the J gene TRBJ1-6; D is possibly TRBD1 (6 bases). Per germline, CDR1 MNHNS and CDR2 SASEGT. V lost 7 bases to trimming and J lost 8 bases, with 21 bases between them. The CDR3 totals 16 residues.

This clonotype was counted many times. The chain joins TRBV4-2 to TRBJ1-3, with a tentative D call TRBD1 (5 bases). In germline, CDR1 is LGHNA, CDR2 YNFKEQ. The CDR3 contains 16 residues. V was cut by 1 base and J by 0 bases, with 10 bases left in between. The CDR3 loop reads CASSQATALSGNTIYF. CDR3 bases: TGTGCCAGCAGCCAAGCGACAGCGCTCTCTGGAAACACCATATATTTT.

The V call is TRBV7-9, the J call TRBJ2-2, with TRBD1 matching 8 bases. This CDR3 contains 16 residues. Trimming at V came to 3 bases and at J to 4 bases, leaving 7 bases not matched to a gene. CDR1 is SEHNR and CDR2 is FQNEAQ in the germline V gene (reference sequence). CDR3 amino acids: CASSFRGTGTTGELFF. The CDR3 DNA reads TGTGCCAGCAGCTTCCGAGGGACAGGAACCACCGGGGAGCTGTTTTTT.

Only a few counts were recorded for this clonotype. The chain joins TRBV19 to TRBJ2-7; D is ambiguous. CDR1 LNHDA and CDR2 SQIVND come from the germline V gene (reference sequence). V was trimmed by 6 bases and J by 5 bases, leaving 17 bases between them. CDR3 length: 14 residues. As DNA, the CDR3 is TGTGCCAGTAGGCTGGGTGCCTACGATCACGAGCAGTACTTC. Translation: CASRLGAYDHEQYF.

This clonotype was counted ten times or more. This chain's CDR3 is CASSLVSRGASRYNEQFF. The DNA of the CDR3 is TGCGCCAGCAGCTTGGTCTCGCGGGGGGCTTCACGTTACAATGAGCAGTTCTTC. The rearrangement uses TRBV5-1 and TRBJ2-1; 8 positions match TRBD2. The germline CDR1 and CDR2 sequences are SGHRS and YFSETQ. J lost 4 bases, V lost 0 bases, and 12 bases had no gene match. The CDR3 has 18 residues.

About this clonotype: This may be a read error, as it is one base from a much larger clone. The chain recombines TRBV24-1 with TRBJ2-1, with 10 bases matching TRBD2. This CDR3 is built from 14 residues. The V segment lost 4 bases and the J segment 8 bases; nucleotides outside the gene matches: 4. Per germline, CDR1 KGHDR and CDR2 SFDVKD. The DNA of the CDR3 is TGTGCCACCAGTGAACTCGGGACTAGCGATGAGCAGTTCTTC. It encodes CATSELGTSDEQFF.

The genes are TRBV20-1 and TRBJ1-1, with no clear D. This CDR3 is built from 13 residues. V gave up 6 bases and J gave up 0 bases, with 11 bases separating them. The germline V gene encodes CDR1 DFQATT and CDR2 SNEGSKA (reference sequence). The CDR3 protein is CSAVSRLNTEAFF. The CDR3 region has the DNA TGCAGTGCGGTAAGCCGTTTGAACACTGAAGCTTTCTTT.

At least ten counts were recorded for this clonotype. V and J are TRBV28 and TRBJ1-2, with D unresolved. The germline V gene encodes CDR1 MDHEN and CDR2 SYDVKM. The CDR3 length is 15 residues. V was trimmed by 1 base and J by 6 bases, leaving 15 bases between them. The CDR3 bases are TGTGCCAGCAGTTTATCCCCCTCGATGAGGAATGGCTACACCTTC. Translating it yields CASSLSPSMRNGYTF.

The sample holds many counts of this clonotype. This chain uses TRBV28 with TRBJ2-3, with D unresolved. V was cut by 7 bases and J by 3 bases, with 8 bases left in between. CDR3 length equals 12 residues. Germline V CDR1 and CDR2: MDHEN, SYDVKM. The CDR3 region is CASTAMTDTQYF. The CDR3 DNA reads as TGTGCCAGCACCGCCATGACAGATACGCAGTATTTT. The whole variable domain, remainder taken from reference TRBV28 and TRBJ2-3, is DVKVTQSSRYLVKRTGEKVFLECVQDMDHENMFWYRQDPGLGLRLIYFSYDVKMKEKGDIPEGYSVSREKKERFSLILESASTNQTSMYLCASTAMTDTQYFGPGTRLTVL.

This clonotype was detected only a few times. This chain connects TRBV7-6 to TRBJ2-7, with D possibly TRBD1 on 5 matching bases. Trimming removed 1 base from V and 3 bases from J, with 13 bases in between. CDR1 is SGHVS, CDR2 FNYEAQ, per germline. The CDR3 totals 15 residues. The CDR3 coding sequence is TGTGCCAGCAGCTTAGAGGTAGGGGTGAGCTACGAGCAGTACTTC. Translating it yields CASSLEVGVSYEQYF.

This clonotype was observed many times. V usage is TRBV6-2 or TRBV6-3 and J usage is TRBJ1-1; D remains ambiguous. This CDR3 has 13 residues. Germline V gives CDR1 MNHEY, CDR2 SVGEGT. The V gene lost 4 bases and the J gene lost 3 bases, with 9 bases spanning the gap. For the CDR3, the DNA is TGTGCCAGCAGTTCCCGCCCAGACACTGAAGCTTTCTTT. Translation: CASSSRPDTEAFF.

This clonotype came up many times. The genes are TRBV16 and TRBJ2-3; 8 bases match TRBD1. This CDR3 is 14 amino acids long. Germline V gene data show CDR1 as KGHSY and CDR2 as FQNENV. V shed 0 bases and J 4 bases; nucleotides not matched to a gene: 0. CDR3: CASSQSDRADTQYF. CDR3 nucleotide sequence: TGTGCCAGCAGCCAATCGGACAGGGCAGATACGCAGTATTTT.

There are a few counts of this clonotype. A read error may produce the germline difference seen at one junction end. V and J are TRBV24-1 and TRBJ2-3, with D perhaps matching TRBD2 (5 bases). The germline CDR1 and CDR2 sequences are KGHDR and SFDVKD. This CDR3 has 14 residues. This chain's CDR3 is CVTSDLRAADTQYF. CDR3 sequence (DNA): TGTGTCACCAGTGATTTGCGGGCGGCTGATACGCAGTATTTT.

The chain has TRBV29-1 and TRBJ2-7; 7 bases are shared with TRBD2. From germline, CDR1 is SQVTM and CDR2 ANQGSEA. The J segment lost 2 bases and the V segment lost 4 bases, leaving 2 bases of the junction unmatched. CDR3 length: 12 residues. CDR3 sequence reads: CSVGGGTYEQYF. For the CDR3, the DNA is TGCAGCGTTGGCGGGGGTACCTACGAGCAGTACTTC.

Many counts were recorded for this clonotype. V gene TRBV6-6 combines with J gene TRBJ2-7; D remains unclear. The CDR3 covers 15 residues. V lost 2 bases and J 3 bases, leaving 14 bases between the germline ends. Germline assignment: CDR1 MNHNY and CDR2 SVGAGI (reference sequence). The CDR3 DNA is TGTGCCAGCAGTTACCCCGCGCTTGGTCGCTACGAGCAGTACTTC. Protein: CASSYPALGRYEQYF.

There are many counts of this clonotype. The V gene is TRBV5-1, the J gene TRBJ2-1; TRBD1 aligns across 7 bases. J gave up 1 base and V 3 bases, and 7 bases lay outside the gene matches. The CDR3 runs to 16 residues. The V gene's germline CDR1 is SGHRS and CDR2 YFSETQ. CDR3 residues: CASSSRQGGSYNEQFF. The CDR3 DNA is TGCGCCAGCAGCTCTCGACAGGGTGGGTCCTACAATGAGCAGTTCTTC.

This clonotype was seen a few times. This chain connects TRBV7-2 to TRBJ2-7; either TRBD1 or TRBD2 may fit D (5 bases each). Per the germline V gene, CDR1 is SGHTA and CDR2 is FQGNSA. The germline V and J ends were trimmed by 6 bases and 6 bases, with 15 bases remaining between them. The CDR3 has 13 amino acids. CDR3 nucleotides: TGTGCCAGCAGGGGGCCGGGGTCTGCCGAGCAGTACTTC. Encoded protein: CASRGPGSAEQYF.

This clonotype is termed hyperexpanded. The chain links TRBV5-1 to TRBJ2-4; no clear D gene. V was clipped by 1 base and J by 8 bases, with 19 bases between them. Germline V gene lookup returns CDR1 SGHRS and CDR2 YFSETQ. This CDR3 has 16 amino acids. In DNA, the CDR3 is TGCGCCAGCAGCTTGTCGCCCCTTGGTGGTGCGGACATTCAGTACTTC. Amino acid sequence: CASSLSPLGGADIQYF.

This clonotype was seen ten or more times. The rearrangement links TRBV7-2 to TRBJ2-5; no clear D. Germline lookup yields CDR1 SGHTA and CDR2 FQGNSA. The length of the CDR3 is 15 residues. Trimming cost V 0 bases and J 1 base, with 9 bases left between them. The CDR3 loop is CASSLAQVAQETQYF. CDR3 coding DNA: TGTGCCAGCAGCTTAGCGCAGGTAGCCCAAGAGACCCAGTACTTC.

This clonotype was detected many times. This chain connects TRBV30 to TRBJ2-7; D is unclear. The CDR3 length is 11 residues. Germline CDR1 is GTSNPN and CDR2 is SVGIG (reference sequence). V shed 3 bases and J shed 3 bases, with 6 bases lying between them. The DNA of the CDR3 is TGTGCCTGGAGCACAAGCTACGAGCAGTACTTC. Translated: CAWSTSYEQYF.

This clonotype was counted ten times or more. The chain combines TRBV20-1 with TRBJ2-1; D gene uncertain. The V end lost 0 bases, the J end lost 3 bases, and 12 bases lay between the germline ends. The CDR3 runs 15 residues. Germline V gene sequence: CDR1 DFQATT, CDR2 SNEGSKA (reference sequence). The CDR3: CSARDGGGFYNEQFF. The CDR3, as DNA: TGCAGTGCTAGAGATGGCGGTGGATTCTACAATGAGCAGTTCTTC.

The sample holds many counts of this clonotype. The J gene is TRBJ1-5, the V gene TRBV28, with D possibly being TRBD1 (5 bases). CDR1 is MDHEN, CDR2 SYDVKM, per germline. This CDR3 is 13 amino acids long. The V and J ends lost 6 bases and 6 bases respectively, with 12 bases between them. CDR3 bases: TGTGCCAGCAGCTCAAGGGGTAGTCAGCCCCAGCATTTT. Its translation: CASSSRGSQPQHF.